This TCR beta chain was profiled in a study of CD8+CD57+ T cells in acquired aplastic anemia. Overall study: Sorted CD4+ and CD8+ cells gave a mean 3.2 ug DNA, range roughly 0.19 to 27.4 ug.

Patients included in sequencing had previously demonstrated CD8+CD57+ cell expansion by flow cytometry. The cohort consisted entirely of patients having severe acquired aplastic anemia. When blood sampling took place, the patients had received no therapy. For CDR3 and TCR beta VDJ profiling, genomic DNA was the template used. TCRdb independently ran MiXCR on the reads; one entry per CDR3 protein. Of roughly 260,000 distinct CDR3 sequences in the sample, 45% to 50% were seen once. Germline-derived CDR1 and CDR2 are SQVTM and ANQGSEA. There are 14 residues in the CDR3. With V trimmed by 4 bases and J by 2 bases, 3 bases remained unmatched. As concerns this clonotype: Its specificity is unknown.

General study findings and limits: No significant patient-versus-control difference appeared in CD8+ Simpson's diversity.

This chain joins TRBV29-1 and TRBJ1-3; 9 bases match TRBD1. This TCR was recovered from a human donor with aplastic anemia. Input material: sorted CD4+, CD8+, or CD8+CD57+ T cells (not recorded which) from PBMCs. CDR3 sequence (DNA): TGCAGCGTTGTTTACAGGGGGCCTGGAAACACCATATATTTT. It translates to CSVVYRGPGNTIYF.